The 21 T cell receptor beta chains below were found in one sample sequenced in a study of T cells after yellow fever vaccination. TCRdb re-called the 5' RACE reads through MiXCR, storing one row per CDR3 protein. The sample has 400,000 to 650,000 distinct CDR3 sequences, just over 20% seen once. The material sequenced was PBMCs, taken 21 days after the first yellow fever vaccination. The receptors derive from a man between 18 and 35 years old who received the YFV17D yellow fever vaccine.

The chain employs TRBV27 and TRBJ1-4; 8 bases are a match to TRBD1. CDR1 is MNHEY, CDR2 SMNVEV, per germline (reference sequence). V was clipped by 1 base and J by 5 bases; unmatched bases: 15. The CDR3 extends over 19 amino acids. The DNA for the CDR3 is TGTGCCAGCAGTTTATTCGCGGTCTCTAGGGACAGGCAGAATGAAAAACTGTTTTTT. Protein: CASSLFAVSRDRQNEKLFF.

The V and J genes are TRBV9 and TRBJ2-3; D uncertain. The V gene lost 3 bases and the J gene lost 4 bases, with 6 bases spanning the gap. This CDR3 is 12 amino acids long. Looked up from germline, CDR1 is SGDLS and CDR2 is YYNGEE. CDR3 nucleotides: TGTGCCAGCAGCGCCCCGTCAGATACGCAGTATTTT. Amino acids: CASSAPSDTQYF.

The chain carries TRBV27 and TRBJ2-1; D uncertain. V lost 2 bases and J lost 7, with 9 bases in between. Germline-derived CDR1 and CDR2 are MNHEY and SMNVEV (reference sequence). This CDR3 region has 13 residues. CDR3 protein: CASSLSTVNEQFF. For the CDR3, the DNA is TGTGCCAGCAGTTTAAGCACTGTAAATGAGCAGTTCTTC.

This chain connects TRBV20-1 to TRBJ2-3; D unresolved. Germline V gene lookup returns CDR1 DFQATT and CDR2 SNEGSKA (reference sequence). The V and J ends lost 1 base and 7 bases respectively, with 15 bases between them. The CDR3 sequence is 14 residues long. CDR3 sequence: CSARVDTVWNTQYF. CDR3 in DNA: TGCAGTGCTAGAGTCGACACGGTGTGGAATACGCAGTATTTT.

The CDR3 region has the DNA TGTGCCAGCATGATGGGACAGGGGAAGGGCGAGCAGTACTTC. This gives the protein CASMMGQGKGEQYF. The gene calls are TRBV2 and TRBJ2-7, with TRBD1 matching 10 bases. The CDR3 contains 14 residues. V lost 7 bases to trimming and J lost 6 bases; unmatched junction nucleotides: 9. Germline CDR1 SNHLY, CDR2 FYNNEI.

This clonotype has at least ten counts. The J gene is TRBJ2-3, the V gene TRBV25-1, with D perhaps matching TRBD1 (5 bases). Per germline, CDR1 MGHDK and CDR2 SYGVNS. V lost 4 bases, J lost 4 bases, and 12 bases lay in between. The CDR3 has 14 amino acids. The CDR3 protein is CASSARAGSDTQYF. The CDR3 DNA sequence: TGTGCCAGCAGTGCCAGGGCTGGGTCAGATACGCAGTATTTT. The whole variable domain, filled in from reference TRBV25-1 and TRBJ2-3, reads EADIYQTPRYLVIGTGKKITLECSQTMGHDKMYWYQQDPGMELHLIHYSYGVNSTEKGDLSSESTVSRIRTEHFPLTLESARPSHTSQYLCASSARAGSDTQYFGPGTRLTVL.

Only a few counts were recorded for this clonotype. The CDR3 spells CASSFAGGPSGELFF. The CDR3 nucleotides read TGTGCCAGCAGCTTTGCGGGGGGGCCTTCCGGGGAGCTGTTTTTT. The V and J genes are TRBV7-3 and TRBJ2-2; 9 bases are a match to TRBD2. This CDR3 contains 15 residues. CDR1 is SGHTA, CDR2 FQGTGA, per germline. After removal of 3 bases from V and 6 bases from J, the junction contained 5 bases not matched to a gene.

This clonotype came up a few times. This rearrangement joins TRBV20-1 to TRBJ1-2; D remains ambiguous. Germline CDR1 reads DFQATT; CDR2 reads SNEGSKA (reference sequence). This CDR3 has 12 residues. Deletions cut 3 bases from V and 5 bases from J, with 10 bases between. In DNA, the CDR3 is TGCAGTGCTAGGGAACGTATTTATGGCTACACCTTC. Residues: CSARERIYGYTF.

This clonotype has only a few counts. This sequence joins TRBV4-3 and TRBJ2-3, with 11 positions matching TRBD2. The CDR3 length is 17 residues. CDR1 LGHNA and CDR2 YSLEER come from the germline V gene. Trimming at V came to 4 bases and at J to 3 bases, leaving 9 bases not matched to a gene. CDR3 region: CASSPDIPSGGTDTQYF. CDR3 nucleotide sequence: TGCGCCAGCAGCCCTGACATTCCTAGCGGGGGGACAGATACGCAGTATTTT.

This clonotype showed up just a few times. The chain combines TRBV9 with TRBJ1-4, with D hard to call. V lost 0 bases and J lost 0, with 12 bases in between. This CDR3 region has 17 residues. Germline values: CDR1 SGDLS, CDR2 YYNGEE. The CDR3 coding sequence is TGTGCCAGCAGCGTAGCTTCGGTTATTGCAACTAATGAAAAACTGTTTTTT. The encoded protein is CASSVASVIATNEKLFF.

The rearrangement joins TRBV4-3 to TRBJ2-2; maybe TRBD2 (6 bases). The CDR3 contains 15 residues. Trimming stripped 7 bases from V and 6 bases from J, with 18 bases between. In germline, CDR1 is LGHNA, CDR2 YSLEER. CDR3 bases: TGCGCCAGCAAAGGGGACGGAGGGGCGGCCGGGGAGCTGTTTTTT. Its translation is CASKGDGGAAGELFF.

V is TRBV7-9 and J is TRBJ1-2; 10 bases map to TRBD1. The CDR3 runs to 14 residues. Germline CDR1 and CDR2: SEHNR and FQNEAQ (reference sequence). The J segment lost 8 bases and the V segment lost 5 bases, leaving 8 bases of the junction unmatched. CDR3 sequence reads: CASSPRQGAVGYTF. In DNA form, the CDR3 reads TGTGCCAGCAGCCCTAGACAGGGGGCTGTGGGCTACACCTTC.

V gene TRBV6-2 or TRBV6-3 combines with J gene TRBJ1-5; D call uncertain. Trimming cost V 6 bases and J 4 bases, with 10 bases left between them. Germline-derived CDR1 and CDR2 are MNHEY and SVGEGT. This CDR3 has 13 residues. CDR3: CASRTPGNQPQHF. CDR3 nucleotides: TGTGCCAGCAGAACTCCCGGGAATCAGCCCCAGCATTTT.

This clonotype was detected ten times or more. The chain joins TRBV20-1 to TRBJ1-2, with 9 nucleotides matching TRBD1. Trimming took 4 bases from V and 4 from J; bases not matched to a gene: 7. Germline values: CDR1 DFQATT, CDR2 SNEGSKA (reference sequence). CDR3 length: 14 residues. CDR3 sequence: CSAKGQGELYGYTF. As DNA, the CDR3 is TGCAGTGCTAAGGGACAGGGCGAACTCTATGGCTACACCTTC.

This clonotype was observed a few times. The rearrangement uses TRBV6-2 or TRBV6-3 and TRBJ2-5, with D tentatively TRBD1 (5 bases). Trimming removed 6 bases from V and 5 bases from J, with 10 bases in between. CDR1 and CDR2 from the germline V gene are MNHEY and SVGEGT. The CDR3 sequence is 12 residues long. CDR3: CASSKGLETQYF. In DNA form, the CDR3 reads TGTGCCAGCAGCAAGGGGTTGGAGACCCAGTACTTC.

The rearrangement joins TRBV20-1 to TRBJ1-3; D unclear. CDR1 is DFQATT, CDR2 SNEGSKA, per germline (reference sequence). The CDR3 extends over 13 amino acids. The ends were cut back, 6 bases at V and 1 base at J, with 10 bases in the middle. The CDR3 region is CSALWHSGNTIYF. The CDR3 DNA reads TGCAGTGCGCTATGGCATTCTGGAAACACCATATATTTT.

V is TRBV7-2 and J is TRBJ2-2; possibly TRBD1 or TRBD2 for D (5 bases each). Germline loops: CDR1 SGHTA, CDR2 FQGNSA. V lost 4 bases and J lost 12, with 15 bases in between. The CDR3 length is 13 residues. The CDR3 is CASSSNTEGQLFF. In DNA, the CDR3 is TGTGCCAGCAGCTCAAATACAGAGGGGCAGCTGTTTTTT.

This clonotype was recorded a few times. The rearrangement joins TRBV29-1 to TRBJ1-2; no reliable D call. The V end lost 3 bases, the J end lost 7 bases, and 12 bases lay between the germline ends. This CDR3 region has 12 residues. The V gene's germline CDR1 is SQVTM and CDR2 ANQGSEA. CDR3 protein: CSVDRSPPGYTF. The CDR3 DNA reads TGCAGCGTTGATCGGTCGCCCCCTGGCTACACCTTC.

V usage is TRBV5-1 and J usage is TRBJ2-1; D remains ambiguous. Between the trimmed V and J ends, which lost 0 bases and 4 bases, there was a span of 11 bases. Germline V CDR1 and CDR2: SGHRS, YFSETQ. This CDR3 contains 15 residues. The CDR3: CASSLEAGWYNEQFF. CDR3 DNA: TGCGCCAGCAGCTTGGAGGCAGGATGGTACAATGAGCAGTTCTTC.

V and J are TRBV14 and TRBJ2-5, with a possible D match to TRBD2 (5 bases). This CDR3 contains 16 residues. Trimming pared 1 base from V and 4 bases from J, leaving 16 bases between. Germline-derived CDR1 and CDR2 are SGHDN and FVKESK. The CDR3 DNA reads as TGTGCCAGCAGCCAAGGCGGGCAGCTGACCTCAGAGACCCAGTACTTC. Amino acid sequence: CASSQGGQLTSETQYF.

V usage is TRBV29-1 and J usage is TRBJ1-2; no clear D. Germline assignment: CDR1 SQVTM and CDR2 ANQGSEA. Trimming removed 6 bases at V and 6 bases at J, with 11 bases between. The CDR3 runs to 11 residues. The CDR3 here is CSVRTVNGYTF. The CDR3 DNA reads as TGCAGCGTAAGAACTGTCAATGGCTACACCTTC. The full variable domain, with the rest looked up from reference TRBV29-1 and TRBJ1-2, is SAVISQKPSRDICQRGTSLTIQCQVDSQVTMMFWYRQQPGQSLTLIATANQGSEATYESGFVIDKFPISRPNLTFSTLTVSNMSPEDSSIYLCSVRTVNGYTFGSGTRLTVV.